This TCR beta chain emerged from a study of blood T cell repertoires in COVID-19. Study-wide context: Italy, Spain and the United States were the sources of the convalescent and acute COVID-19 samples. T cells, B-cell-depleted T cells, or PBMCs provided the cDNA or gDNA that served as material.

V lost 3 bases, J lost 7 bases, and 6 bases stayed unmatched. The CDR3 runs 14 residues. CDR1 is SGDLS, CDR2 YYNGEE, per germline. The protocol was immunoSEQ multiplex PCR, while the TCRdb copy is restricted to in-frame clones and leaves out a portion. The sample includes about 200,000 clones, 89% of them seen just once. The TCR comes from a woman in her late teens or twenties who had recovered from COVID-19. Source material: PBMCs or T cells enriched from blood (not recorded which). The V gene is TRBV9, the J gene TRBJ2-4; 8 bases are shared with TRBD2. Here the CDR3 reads CASSAPGGANIQYF. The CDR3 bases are TGTGCCAGCAGCGCCCCCGGGGGGGCGAACATTCAGTACTTC.